The 26 T cell receptor beta chains in this list originate from one sample, sequenced in a study of blood T cell repertoires in COVID-19. Produced via immunoSEQ multiplex PCR; TCRdb's table is partial and in-frame only. Among fewer than 250,000 clones listed, approximately 90% were seen once. The source material was peripheral blood. These TCRs come from a man aged 35 to 55 with acute or convalescent COVID-19.

The J gene is TRBJ1-2, the V gene TRBV29-1; possibly TRBD1 for D (5 bases). V lost 6 bases and J 0 bases, leaving 14 bases between the germline ends. This CDR3 comprises 14 residues. Per germline, CDR1 SQVTM and CDR2 ANQGSEA. The CDR3 DNA follows: TGCAGCGTCACGACAGTAACCACTAACTATGGCTACACCTTC. Translated, it gives CSVTTVTTNYGYTF.

The V and J genes are TRBV7-2 and TRBJ2-2, with TRBD2 matching 7 bases. Germline CDR1 SGHTA, CDR2 FQGNSA. This CDR3 contains 19 residues. J lost 5 bases, V lost 0 bases, and 15 bases had no gene match. CDR3 bases: TGTGCCAGCAGCTTAGCTTACGTTACTAGCGAGAGTCCAACCGGGGAGCTGTTTTTT. Protein sequence: CASSLAYVTSESPTGELFF.

V gene TRBV24-1 combines with J gene TRBJ2-1; D perhaps matches TRBD1 (6 bases). The V and J ends lost 4 bases and 5 bases respectively, with 20 bases between them. Per the germline V gene, CDR1 is KGHDR and CDR2 is SFDVKD. The CDR3 length is 17 residues. The CDR3 reads CATSEWGTGLGNNEQFF. The CDR3 region has the DNA TGTGCCACCAGTGAATGGGGTACAGGGTTAGGAAACAATGAGCAGTTCTTC.

V gene TRBV7-6 combines with J gene TRBJ2-7; 9 bases match TRBD2. Looked up from germline, CDR1 is SGHVS and CDR2 is FNYEAQ. The length of the CDR3 is 15 residues. After removal of 4 bases from V and 3 bases from J, the junction contained 7 bases not matched to a gene. The CDR3 nucleotides read TGTGCCAGCAGCTCCCCAGGGACTAGCCTCTACGAGCAGTACTTC. Protein product: CASSSPGTSLYEQYF.

The chain has TRBV3-1 (or the pseudogene TRBV3-2) and TRBJ2-7; 7 positions agree with TRBD1. The CDR3 sequence is 15 residues long. CDR1 and CDR2 (germline): LGHDT, YNNKEL (reference sequence). J was trimmed by 3 bases and V by 0 bases; bases with no gene match: 5. Written as DNA, the CDR3 is TGTGCCAGCAGCCAAGATGGGACAGCCTACTACGAGCAGTACTTC. Translating it yields CASSQDGTAYYEQYF.

V usage is TRBV5-4 and J usage is TRBJ2-7, with 8 bases aligning to TRBD1. The V gene end was trimmed by 6 bases and the J gene end by 6 bases; junction bases not matched to a gene: 11. Germline V lookup: CDR1 SGHNT, CDR2 YYREEE (reference sequence). The CDR3 sequence is 14 residues long. The CDR3, as DNA: TGTGCCAGCAAAAAACCGGGACAGGAGTCCGAGCAGTACTTC. Translating it yields CASKKPGQESEQYF.

This clone was observed once. The V call is TRBV27, the J call TRBJ2-1; the D gene is possibly TRBD2 (6 bases). Germline-derived CDR1 and CDR2 are MNHEY and SMNVEV (reference sequence). The length of the CDR3 is 13 residues. V shed 6 bases and J shed 5 bases, with 11 bases lying between them. The CDR3: CASSWAGNNEQFF. CDR3 sequence (DNA): TGTGCCAGCAGCTGGGCGGGGAACAATGAGCAGTTCTTC.

The V gene is TRBV4-2, the J gene TRBJ2-5; 8 bases align to TRBD1. The CDR3 covers 14 residues. CDR1 LGHNA and CDR2 YNFKEQ come from the germline V gene. V shed 3 bases and J 4 bases; nucleotides not matched to a gene: 4. CDR3 coding DNA: TGTGCCAGCAGCCACCGGACAGGGTCAGAGACCCAGTACTTC. As protein: CASSHRTGSETQYF.

The rearrangement joins TRBV7-3 to TRBJ2-7; TRBD2 matches at 12 bases. V was clipped by 5 bases and J by 2 bases; unmatched bases: 10. CDR1 SGHTA and CDR2 FQGTGA come from the germline V gene. This CDR3 comprises 17 residues. The CDR3: CASSPGLAGLPPYEQYF. The CDR3 DNA reads TGTGCCAGCAGCCCGGGACTAGCGGGCCTCCCGCCCTACGAGCAGTACTTC.

This chain uses TRBV12-3 or TRBV12-4 with TRBJ2-7, with D unresolved. V lost 3 bases, J lost 7 bases, and 10 bases lay in between. This CDR3 has 12 amino acids. The CDR3 nucleotides are TGTGCCAGCAGTTTTTCCTTGCGGGAGCAGTACTTC. Amino acids: CASSFSLREQYF.

The rearrangement joins TRBV4-3 to TRBJ2-7, with D possibly matching TRBD2 (6 bases). V was cut by 4 bases and J by 4 bases, with 17 bases left in between. The CDR3 runs to 15 residues. Germline loops: CDR1 LGHNA, CDR2 YSLEER. CDR3 DNA: TGCGCCAGCAGCCGAAGACTAGGGGATTTATACGAGCAGTACTTC. Protein product: CASSRRLGDLYEQYF.

The CDR3 sequence: CASSELIHHGEKLFF. The CDR3 DNA sequence: TGTGCCAGCAGCGAACTAATCCATCATGGTGAAAAACTGTTTTTT. This chain connects TRBV2 to TRBJ1-4; D is undetermined. There are 15 residues in the CDR3. Trimming pared 6 bases from V and 7 bases from J, leaving 18 bases between. The V gene's germline CDR1 is SNHLY and CDR2 FYNNEI.

The chain has TRBV27 and TRBJ2-7; 10 bases match TRBD2. The CDR3 covers 17 residues. With V trimmed by 0 bases and J by 3 bases, 8 bases remained unmatched. Germline lookup yields CDR1 MNHEY and CDR2 SMNVEV (reference sequence). The CDR3 here is CASSLSALAGGFYEQYF. The CDR3 DNA follows: TGTGCCAGCAGTTTATCGGCCTTAGCGGGAGGCTTCTACGAGCAGTACTTC.

This sequence joins TRBV24-1 and TRBJ1-5; D is possibly TRBD1 (6 bases). Germline V gene sequence: CDR1 KGHDR, CDR2 SFDVKD. The CDR3 loop spans 16 amino acids. Between the trimmed V and J ends, which lost 4 bases and 0 bases, there was a span of 12 bases. The CDR3 DNA follows: TGTGCCACCAGTGAAGGGGGTCCTTATAGCAATCAGCCCCAGCATTTT. Its translation: CATSEGGPYSNQPQHF.

V and J are TRBV6-2 or TRBV6-3 and TRBJ2-3; maybe TRBD1 (5 bases). Between the trimmed V and J ends, which lost 5 bases and 6 bases, there was a span of 12 bases. The germline CDR1 and CDR2 sequences are MNHEY and SVGEGT. The length of the CDR3 is 13 residues. This CDR3 is CASSRQSDDTQYF. CDR3 coding DNA: TGTGCCAGCAGTCGACAGTCGGACGATACGCAGTATTTT.

The rearrangement uses TRBV3-1 (or the pseudogene TRBV3-2) and TRBJ2-1, with D perhaps matching TRBD2 (6 bases). V lost 1 base, J lost 8 bases, and 15 bases lay in between. Germline CDR1 is LGHDT and CDR2 is YNNKEL (reference sequence). This CDR3 contains 15 residues. The CDR3 sequence: CASSQGYGGYHEQFF. CDR3 bases: TGTGCCAGCAGCCAAGGATACGGAGGGTACCATGAGCAGTTCTTC.

J is TRBJ2-1 and V is TRBV6-1; tentatively, D is TRBD1 (6 bases). Germline values: CDR1 MNHNS, CDR2 SASEGT. CDR3 length: 14 amino acids. With 2 bases removed from V and 2 bases from J, the gap between germline ends came to 7 bases. CDR3 in DNA: TGTGCCAGCAGTGAATCAGGGGCCTACAATGAGCAGTTCTTC. This gives the protein CASSESGAYNEQFF.

This chain links TRBV5-5 with TRBJ2-1; 12 bases agree with TRBD2. There are 17 residues in the CDR3. With 2 bases clipped from V and 5 bases from J, the junction kept 8 bases outside the gene matches. CDR1 is SGHKS and CDR2 is YYEKEE in the germline V gene (reference sequence). As DNA, the CDR3 is TGTGCCAGCAGCTTCTCTAGCGGGGGGGGCCCCAACAATGAGCAGTTCTTC. This translates into CASSFSSGGGPNNEQFF. Full variable domain (outside the CDR3, taken from reference TRBV5-5 and TRBJ2-1): DAGVTQSPTHLIKTRGQQVTLRCSPISGHKSVSWYQQVLGQGPQFIFQYYEKEERGRGNFPDRFSARQFPNYSSELNVNALLLGDSALYLCASSFSSGGGPNNEQFFGPGTRLTVL.

The chain recombines TRBV13 with TRBJ1-1; possibly TRBD1 for D (6 bases). Germline V gene lookup returns CDR1 PRHDT and CDR2 FYEKMQ (reference sequence). The CDR3 covers 13 residues. Deletions cut 2 bases from V and 9 bases from J, with 13 bases between. As DNA, the CDR3 is TGTGCCAGCAGCTTATTCCCGGACAGCAAAGCTTTCTTT. Its protein is CASSLFPDSKAFF.

V gene TRBV3-1 (or the pseudogene TRBV3-2) combines with J gene TRBJ2-7, with TRBD1 as a possible D gene (5 bases). The CDR3 sequence is 13 residues long. The V and J ends lost 4 bases and 2 bases respectively, with 9 bases between them. Per germline, CDR1 LGHDT and CDR2 YNNKEL (reference sequence). The CDR3 sequence: CASSPLTAYEQYF. The DNA of the CDR3 is TGTGCCAGCAGCCCTTTGACAGCCTACGAGCAGTACTTC.

This clone occurred once. The gene calls are TRBV27 and TRBJ1-5; 7 bases match TRBD1. The CDR3 runs 14 residues. The germline V gene encodes CDR1 MNHEY and CDR2 SMNVEV (reference sequence). V trimming: 5 bases; J trimming: 5 bases; junction bases outside the gene matches: 6. The chain's CDR3 is CASSNRGFYQPQHF. The CDR3 coding sequence is TGTGCCAGCAGTAACAGGGGCTTCTATCAGCCCCAGCATTTT.

The chain recombines TRBV11-2 with TRBJ1-1; D unresolved. V lost 3 bases to trimming and J lost 4 bases, with 15 bases between them. The CDR3 length is 15 residues. Germline V CDR1 and CDR2: SGHAT, FQNNGV. CDR3 amino acids: CASSFGSGGSTEAFF. In nucleotides, the CDR3 is TGTGCCAGCAGCTTCGGATCGGGAGGGAGCACTGAAGCTTTCTTT.

V gene TRBV6-6 combines with J gene TRBJ1-6; the D is unclear. Germline V gene lookup returns CDR1 MNHNY and CDR2 SVGAGI (reference sequence). The CDR3 spans 10 residues. V was cut by 7 bases and J by 14 bases, with 9 bases left in between. The CDR3 spells CASKAEALHF. CDR3 bases: TGTGCCAGCAAGGCGGAGGCCCTCCACTTT.

This chain links TRBV7-2 with TRBJ1-4, with D perhaps TRBD1 (6 bases). V lost 6 bases to trimming and J lost 1 base, with 9 bases between them. The CDR3 extends over 14 amino acids. Germline assignment: CDR1 SGHTA and CDR2 FQGNSA. The DNA for the CDR3 is TGTGCCAGCAGTCTACAGGGAACTAATGAAAAACTGTTTTTT. Its protein product is CASSLQGTNEKLFF.

This chain connects TRBV5-4 to TRBJ2-1; a possible D gene is TRBD2 (5 bases). The V and J ends lost 3 bases and 6 bases respectively, with 22 bases between them. The CDR3 extends over 17 amino acids. CDR1 and CDR2 from the germline V gene are SGHNT and YYREEE (reference sequence). The CDR3 spells CASSSPRLSRNSNEQFF. Here the CDR3 DNA reads TGTGCCAGCAGCTCACCTCGACTAAGCCGGAATAGCAATGAGCAGTTCTTC.

This clone came up a few times. The same CDR3 arises from other DNA sequences in this sample as well. The V and J genes are TRBV7-9 and TRBJ1-1, with unresolved D. The CDR3 is 14 residues long. Germline assignment: CDR1 SEHNR and CDR2 FQNEAQ (reference sequence). V was trimmed by 1 base and J by 1 base, leaving 7 bases between them. The CDR3 loop reads CASSLVEGNTEAFF. DNA of the CDR3: TGTGCCAGCAGCTTAGTGGAGGGGAACACTGAAGCTTTCTTT.